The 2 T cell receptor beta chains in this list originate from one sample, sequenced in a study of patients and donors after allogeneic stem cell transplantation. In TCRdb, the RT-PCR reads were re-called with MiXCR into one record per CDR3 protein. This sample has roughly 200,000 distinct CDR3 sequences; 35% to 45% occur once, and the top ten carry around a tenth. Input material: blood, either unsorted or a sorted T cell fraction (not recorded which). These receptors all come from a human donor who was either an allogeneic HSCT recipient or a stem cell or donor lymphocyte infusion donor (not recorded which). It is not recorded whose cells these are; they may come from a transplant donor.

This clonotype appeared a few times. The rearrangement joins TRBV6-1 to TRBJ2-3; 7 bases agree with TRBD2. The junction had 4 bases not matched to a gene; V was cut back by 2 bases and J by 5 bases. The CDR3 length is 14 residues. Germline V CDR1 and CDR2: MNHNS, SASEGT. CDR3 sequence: CASSELSGIDTQYF. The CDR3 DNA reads TGTGCCAGCAGTGAATTGAGCGGGATAGATACGCAGTATTTT.

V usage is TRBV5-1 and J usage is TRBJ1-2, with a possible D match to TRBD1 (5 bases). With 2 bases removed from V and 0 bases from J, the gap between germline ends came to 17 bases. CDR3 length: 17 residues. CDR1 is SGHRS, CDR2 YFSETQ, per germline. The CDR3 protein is CASSLEGLSGTNYGYTF. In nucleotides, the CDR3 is TGCGCCAGCAGCTTAGAGGGGTTATCAGGGACTAACTATGGCTACACCTTC.